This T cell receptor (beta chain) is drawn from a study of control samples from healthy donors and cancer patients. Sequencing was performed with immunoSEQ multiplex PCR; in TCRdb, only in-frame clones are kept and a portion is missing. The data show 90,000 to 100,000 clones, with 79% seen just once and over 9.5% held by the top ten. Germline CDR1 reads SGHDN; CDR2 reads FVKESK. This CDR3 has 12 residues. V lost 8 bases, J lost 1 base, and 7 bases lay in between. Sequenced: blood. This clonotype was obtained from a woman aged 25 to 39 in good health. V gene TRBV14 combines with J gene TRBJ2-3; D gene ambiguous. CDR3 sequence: CASSHGTDTQYF. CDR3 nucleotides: TGTGCCAGCTCGCATGGCACAGATACGCAGTATTTT.